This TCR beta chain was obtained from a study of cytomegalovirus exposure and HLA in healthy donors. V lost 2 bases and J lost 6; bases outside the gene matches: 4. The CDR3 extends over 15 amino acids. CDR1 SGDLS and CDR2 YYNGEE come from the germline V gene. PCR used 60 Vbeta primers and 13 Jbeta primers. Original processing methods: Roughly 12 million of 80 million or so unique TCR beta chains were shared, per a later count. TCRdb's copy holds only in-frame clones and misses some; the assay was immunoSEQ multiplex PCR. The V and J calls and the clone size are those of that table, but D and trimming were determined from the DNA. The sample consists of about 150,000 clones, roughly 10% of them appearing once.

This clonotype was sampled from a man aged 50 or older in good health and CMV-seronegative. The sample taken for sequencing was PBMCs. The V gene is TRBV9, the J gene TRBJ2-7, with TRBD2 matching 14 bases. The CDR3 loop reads CASSVDGTSGGEQYF. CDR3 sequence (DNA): TGTGCCAGCAGCGTCGATGGGACTAGCGGGGGCGAGCAGTACTTC.